This entry concerns a single TCR beta chain. It has no known antigen specificity. The record has no base qualities; no much larger clone is one base away. TCRbeta CDR3 regions were amplified from genomic DNA by means of the immunoSEQ Assay, a bias-controlled multiplex PCR. Turning to the authors' computational methods: The number of nucleated cells in each sample was estimated by amplification of reference gene primers within the assay. Sequence reads were collapsed and filtered to measure the absolute abundance of every unique TCRbeta CDR3 rearrangement. Productive Simpson clonality was computed per sample as the square root of Simpson's diversity index over productive rearrangements. TCRdb provides this immuneACCESS table in a form limited to in-frame rearrangements. Some clones are lacking; in checked studies, under half of them reflect an unresolved V gene, and why the rest are absent is not known. V and J calls and clone size are given by that table; D and trimming were obtained from the DNA. The sample has around 56,000 clones on record, 80% to 90% of them singletons. Less than 7% of the sample goes to the ten largest clones.

Each collaborating institution followed its own protocols to collect whole blood in K2EDTA tubes. For TCRbeta analysis, collaborators shipped samples in one of three forms: frozen whole blood, isolated PBMCs, or DNA extracted from either of those sample types. These data originate in a study of blood T cell repertoires in COVID-19 (dated by TCRdb to the early 2020s). For context, the study as a whole: The collaborator samples originated in the United States, Italy and Spain and spanned the acute and convalescent phases of COVID-19. The prospective study material was composed of cDNA or gDNA derived from T cells, B-cell-depleted T cells, or PBMCs. Subjects who had been exposed to COVID-19, were actively infected with it, or had recovered from it provided the deeply sampled blood TCRbeta repertoires that made up the dataset. The repertoires were released in a freely available public database meant as a resource for research on the immune response to SARS-CoV-2. The samples were drawn from two sources: the first 160 participants of the ongoing ImmuneRACE study, and 1,000 to 1,500 subjects contributed by 6 global collaborators. Nearly every sample came with metadata listing a de-identified subject ID, COVID-19 status, age in years and sex. Where available, HLA class I and class II types were taken from metadata supplied by the sample provider and were not determined by assay-based typing.

Study-wide findings and limitations: How much clinical and demographic metadata was included differed by source and by participant, and the metadata was provided uncurated.

The CDR3 sequence holds 15 residues, the cysteine and phenylalanine included. Solely the CDR3 DNA is kept, with 45 bases framed from the first base. For CDR1 and CDR2, the germline V gene lists MDHEN and SYDVKM. The junction shows trimming of 5 bases on V and 2 bases on J, plus 13 bases between the germline ends. This receptor was identified in a man between 60 and 75 years old with active or convalescent COVID-19. This receptor chain uses TRBV28 and TRBJ1-3, with TRBD1 as a weak D call on 6 bases. Sequenced material: peripheral blood. The DNA sequence follows: TGTGCCAGCAGTACGCGACAGGTTGCTGGAAACACCATATATTTT. This is translated as CASSTRQVAGNTIYF.